Presented here are 6 T cell receptor beta chains from one specimen sequenced in a study of blood T cells in healthy people across ages. With a J-beta primer mix and a sample-barcoded 5' primer, a second PCR ran about 7 to 12 cycles. TCRdb fed the 5' RACE reads into MiXCR, producing one record per CDR3 protein. The data show about 720,000 distinct CDR3 sequences, approximately 25% seen once. This sample was also put to use in a study of T cells of mothers and their children.

The sample comprised blood. These receptors came from a boy between 5 and 17 years old in good health.

This sequence joins TRBV28 and TRBJ2-7, with TRBD1 matching 7 bases. With V trimmed by 6 bases and J by 2 bases, 7 bases remained unmatched. Germline V gene data show CDR1 as MDHEN and CDR2 as SYDVKM. The CDR3 length is 14 residues. The chain's CDR3 is CASRHRGATYEQYF. The CDR3 bases are TGTGCCAGCAGACACAGGGGCGCTACCTACGAGCAGTACTTC. The variable domain in full, with the rest retrieved from reference TRBV28 and TRBJ2-7, is DVKVTQSSRYLVKRTGEKVFLECVQDMDHENMFWYRQDPGLGLRLIYFSYDVKMKEKGDIPEGYSVSREKKERFSLILESASTNQTSMYLCASRHRGATYEQYFGPGTRLTVT.

This clonotype was observed a few times. The J gene is TRBJ2-1, the V gene TRBV29-1, with D possibly being TRBD2 (6 bases). CDR1 and CDR2 from the germline V gene are SQVTM and ANQGSEA. The CDR3 runs to 16 residues. V lost 0 bases and J 4 bases, leaving 16 bases between the germline ends. The CDR3 DNA reads TGCAGCGTTGAAGATTCCGGGGACTTTACTTACAATGAGCAGTTCTTC. Translated: CSVEDSGDFTYNEQFF.

This clonotype was seen at least ten times. This chain connects TRBV20-1 to TRBJ1-1, with D unclear. Germline V gene lookup returns CDR1 DFQATT and CDR2 SNEGSKA (reference sequence). V was trimmed by 7 bases and J by 1 base, leaving 10 bases between them. The CDR3 length is 12 residues. For the CDR3, the DNA is TGCAGTGTACAGCCGTGGAACACTGAAGCTTTCTTT. Protein sequence: CSVQPWNTEAFF.

This clonotype has ten or more counts. The chain recombines TRBV28 with TRBJ1-6; D is undetermined. Germline values: CDR1 MDHEN, CDR2 SYDVKM. The CDR3 runs to 16 residues. V was clipped by 6 bases and J by 0 bases, with 12 bases between them. The CDR3 is CASSLGGSSYNSPLHF. CDR3 sequence (DNA): TGTGCCAGCAGCTTAGGAGGGAGCTCCTATAATTCACCCCTCCACTTT.

In its sample, this clonotype was seen once. One end of the junction fails to match germline, which may point to a read error. V is TRBV6-5 and J is TRBJ1-1; no clear D gene. Germline assignment: CDR1 MNHEY and CDR2 SVGAGI. This CDR3 is built from 13 residues. As DNA, the CDR3 is TGCGCCAGCAGTTACGTTCTCAACACTGAAGCTTTCTTT. Protein: CASSYVLNTEAFF.

This clonotype showed up just a few times. This sequence joins TRBV12-3 or TRBV12-4 and TRBJ2-1; 11 positions agree with TRBD2. The CDR3 spans 14 residues. Trimming cost V 7 bases and J 6 bases; bases outside gene matches: 5. The CDR3, as DNA: TGTGCCAGCATTCTAGCGGGAGGAGGCAATGAGCAGTTCTTC. Protein product: CASILAGGGNEQFF.